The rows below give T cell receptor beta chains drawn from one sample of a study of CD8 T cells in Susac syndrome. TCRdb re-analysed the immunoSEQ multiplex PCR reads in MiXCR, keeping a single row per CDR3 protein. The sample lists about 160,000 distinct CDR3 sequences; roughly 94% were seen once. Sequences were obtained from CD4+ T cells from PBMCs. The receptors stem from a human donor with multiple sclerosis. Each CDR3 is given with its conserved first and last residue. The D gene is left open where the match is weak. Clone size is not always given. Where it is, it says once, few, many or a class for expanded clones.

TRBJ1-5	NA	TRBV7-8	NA	CASSLDINQPQHF	TGTGCCAGCAGCTTAGACATCAATCAGCCCCAGCATTTT
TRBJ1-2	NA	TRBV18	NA	CASSPSGSGDYGYTF	TGTGCCAGCTCACCATCGGGGTCAGGCGACTATGGCTACACCTTC
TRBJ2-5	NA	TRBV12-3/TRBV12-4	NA	CASTTDPGPQYF	TGTGCCAGCACCACGGATCCGGGCCCCCAGTACTTC
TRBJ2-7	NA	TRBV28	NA	CASSLALRSSYEQYF	TGTGCCAGCAGTTTAGCGCTAAGGAGCTCCTACGAGCAGTACTTC
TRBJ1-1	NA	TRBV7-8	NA	CASSSNPDGSTEAFF	TGTGCCAGCAGCTCAAACCCAGACGGGAGCACTGAAGCTTTCTTT
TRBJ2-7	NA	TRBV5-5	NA	CASSLRGNYEQYF	TGTGCCAGCAGCTTAAGGGGGAACTACGAGCAGTACTTC
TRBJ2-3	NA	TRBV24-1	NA	CATSGLAAGDISTDTQYF	TGTGCCACCAGTGGACTAGCTGCGGGGGACATATCCACAGATACGCAGTATTTT
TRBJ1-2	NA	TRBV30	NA	CAWTTGTVDDGYTF	TGTGCCTGGACCACGGGGACGGTTGATGATGGCTACACCTTC
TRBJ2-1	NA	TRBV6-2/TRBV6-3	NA	CASRPAGGRDEQFF	TGTGCCAGCAGACCAGCCGGAGGACGGGATGAGCAGTTCTTC
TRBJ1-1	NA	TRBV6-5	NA	CASTAPSGTEAFF	TGTGCCAGCACCGCTCCCTCCGGAACTGAAGCTTTCTTT
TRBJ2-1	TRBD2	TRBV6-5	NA	CASRLTSGNYNEQFF	TGTGCCAGCAGACTCACTAGCGGGAACTACAATGAGCAGTTCTTC
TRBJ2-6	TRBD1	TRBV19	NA	CASRPTGTGLSGANVLTF	TGTGCCAGTAGGCCAACCGGGACAGGGCTTTCTGGGGCCAACGTCCTGACTTTC
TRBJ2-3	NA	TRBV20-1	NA	CSALILGPDTQYF	TGCAGTGCTCTTATTTTGGGGCCAGATACGCAGTATTTT
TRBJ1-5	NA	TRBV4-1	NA	CASSPPGRLSNQPQHF	TGCGCCAGCAGCCCCCCGGGGCGCCTGAGCAATCAGCCCCAGCATTTT
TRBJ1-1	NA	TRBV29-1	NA	CSVGANTEAFF	TGCAGCGTTGGGGCGAACACTGAAGCTTTCTTT
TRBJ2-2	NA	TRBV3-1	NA	CASSPLSGNTGELFF	TGTGCCAGCAGCCCTCTCTCAGGGAACACCGGGGAGCTGTTTTTT
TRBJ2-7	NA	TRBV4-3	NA	CASSQDLGGLSRYEQYF	TGCGCCAGCAGCCAAGATCTAGGGGGATTGAGTAGATACGAGCAGTACTTC
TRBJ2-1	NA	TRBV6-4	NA	CASSAIWGRNEQFF	TGTGCCAGCAGTGCGATATGGGGACGCAATGAGCAGTTCTTC
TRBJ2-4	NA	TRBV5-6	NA	CASSSVGQAKNIQYF	TGTGCCAGCAGCTCGGTCGGACAAGCCAAAAACATTCAGTACTTC
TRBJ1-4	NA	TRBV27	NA	CASSRNAATNEKLFF	TGTGCCAGCAGCCGCAACGCAGCAACTAATGAAAAACTGTTTTTT
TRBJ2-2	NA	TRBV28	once	CASTGADSTGELFF	TGTGCCAGCACTGGGGCAGATTCCACCGGGGAGCTGTTTTTT
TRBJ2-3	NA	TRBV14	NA	CASSRPASASTDTQYF	TGTGCCAGCAGCCGGCCCGCGAGCGCCAGCACAGATACGCAGTATTTT
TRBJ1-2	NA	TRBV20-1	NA	CSARDGSYGYTF	TGCAGTGCTAGAGATGGGAGCTATGGCTACACCTTC
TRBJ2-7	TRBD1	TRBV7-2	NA	CASSLRTGAVGEQYF	TGTGCCAGCAGCTTGCGAACAGGGGCCGTCGGCGAGCAGTACTTC
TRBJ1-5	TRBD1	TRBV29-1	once	CSVALGTGTQPQHF	TGCAGCGTGGCTCTCGGGACAGGGACTCAGCCCCAGCATTTT
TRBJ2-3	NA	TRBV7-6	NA	CASSSNVLNTDTQYF	TGTGCCAGCAGCTCTAATGTGCTGAACACAGATACGCAGTATTTT
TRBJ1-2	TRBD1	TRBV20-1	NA	CSARERTGREGWGYTF	TGCAGTGCCCGGGAAAGGACAGGGAGGGAGGGTTGGGGCTACACCTTC
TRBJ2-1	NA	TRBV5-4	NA	CASSLSSWVYNEQFF	TGTGCCAGCAGCTTATCTAGTTGGGTGTATAATGAGCAGTTCTTC
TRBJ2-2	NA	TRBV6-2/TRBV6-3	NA	CASSYQGTGGELFF	TGTGCCAGCAGTTACCAGGGGACGGGCGGGGAGCTGTTTTTT
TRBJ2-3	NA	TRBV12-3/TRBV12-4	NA	CASSWEQSTDTQYF	TGTGCCAGCAGTTGGGAACAAAGCACAGATACGCAGTATTTT
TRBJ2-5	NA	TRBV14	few	CASSQIQETQYF	TGTGCCAGCAGCCAAATCCAAGAGACCCAGTACTTC
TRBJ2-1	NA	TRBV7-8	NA	CASSWDNEQFF	TGTGCCAGCAGCTGGGACAATGAGCAGTTCTTC
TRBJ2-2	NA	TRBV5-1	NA	CASSPSQAGELFF	TGCGCCAGCAGCCCTTCTCAGGCCGGGGAGCTGTTTTTT
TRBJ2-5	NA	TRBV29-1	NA	CSGLRGVGETQYF	TGCAGCGGCCTCAGGGGGGTCGGGGAGACCCAGTACTTC
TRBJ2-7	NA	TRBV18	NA	CASSPGQLSYEQYF	TGTGCCAGCTCACCTGGACAACTCTCCTACGAGCAGTACTTC
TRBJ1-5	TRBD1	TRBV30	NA	CAWSYGTAINQPQHF	TGTGCCTGGAGTTACGGGACAGCAATCAATCAGCCCCAGCATTTT